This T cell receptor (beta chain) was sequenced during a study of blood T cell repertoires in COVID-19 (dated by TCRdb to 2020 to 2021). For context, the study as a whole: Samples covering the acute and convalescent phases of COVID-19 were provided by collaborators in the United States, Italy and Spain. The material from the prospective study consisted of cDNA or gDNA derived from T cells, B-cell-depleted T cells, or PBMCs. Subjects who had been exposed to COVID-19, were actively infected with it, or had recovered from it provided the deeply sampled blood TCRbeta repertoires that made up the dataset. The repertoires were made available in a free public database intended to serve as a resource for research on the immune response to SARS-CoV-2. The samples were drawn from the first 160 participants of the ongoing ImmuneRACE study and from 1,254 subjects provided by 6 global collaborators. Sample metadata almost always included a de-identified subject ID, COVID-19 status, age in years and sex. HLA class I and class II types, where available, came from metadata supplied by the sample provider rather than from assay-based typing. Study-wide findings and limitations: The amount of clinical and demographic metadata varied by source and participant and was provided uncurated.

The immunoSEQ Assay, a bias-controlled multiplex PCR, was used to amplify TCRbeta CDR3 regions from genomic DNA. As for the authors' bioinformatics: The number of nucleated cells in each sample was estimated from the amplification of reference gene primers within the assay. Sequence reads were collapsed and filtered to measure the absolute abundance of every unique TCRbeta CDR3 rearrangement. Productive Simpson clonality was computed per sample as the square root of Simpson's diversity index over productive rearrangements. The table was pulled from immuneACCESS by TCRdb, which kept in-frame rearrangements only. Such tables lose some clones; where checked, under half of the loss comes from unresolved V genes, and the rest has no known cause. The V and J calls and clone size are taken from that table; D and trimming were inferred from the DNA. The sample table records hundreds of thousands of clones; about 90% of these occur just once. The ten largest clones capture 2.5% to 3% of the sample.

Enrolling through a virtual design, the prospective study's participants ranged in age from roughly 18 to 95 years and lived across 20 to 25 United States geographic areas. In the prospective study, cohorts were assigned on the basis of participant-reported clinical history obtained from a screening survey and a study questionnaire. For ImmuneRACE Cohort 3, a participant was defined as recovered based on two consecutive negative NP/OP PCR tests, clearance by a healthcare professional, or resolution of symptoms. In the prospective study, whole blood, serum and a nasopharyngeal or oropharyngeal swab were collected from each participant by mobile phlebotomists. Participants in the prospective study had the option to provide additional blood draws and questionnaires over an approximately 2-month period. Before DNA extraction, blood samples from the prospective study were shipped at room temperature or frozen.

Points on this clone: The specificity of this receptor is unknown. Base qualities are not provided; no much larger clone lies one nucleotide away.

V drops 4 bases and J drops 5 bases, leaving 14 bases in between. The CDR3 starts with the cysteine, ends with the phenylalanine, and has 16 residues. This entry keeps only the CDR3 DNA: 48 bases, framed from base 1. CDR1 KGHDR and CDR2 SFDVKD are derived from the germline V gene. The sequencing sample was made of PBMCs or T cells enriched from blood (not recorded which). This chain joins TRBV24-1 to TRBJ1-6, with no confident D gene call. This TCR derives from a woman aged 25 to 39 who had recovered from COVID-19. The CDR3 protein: CATSEMTRRDNSPLHF. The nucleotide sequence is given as TGTGCCACCAGTGAAATGACCCGGAGGGATAATTCACCCCTCCACTTT.